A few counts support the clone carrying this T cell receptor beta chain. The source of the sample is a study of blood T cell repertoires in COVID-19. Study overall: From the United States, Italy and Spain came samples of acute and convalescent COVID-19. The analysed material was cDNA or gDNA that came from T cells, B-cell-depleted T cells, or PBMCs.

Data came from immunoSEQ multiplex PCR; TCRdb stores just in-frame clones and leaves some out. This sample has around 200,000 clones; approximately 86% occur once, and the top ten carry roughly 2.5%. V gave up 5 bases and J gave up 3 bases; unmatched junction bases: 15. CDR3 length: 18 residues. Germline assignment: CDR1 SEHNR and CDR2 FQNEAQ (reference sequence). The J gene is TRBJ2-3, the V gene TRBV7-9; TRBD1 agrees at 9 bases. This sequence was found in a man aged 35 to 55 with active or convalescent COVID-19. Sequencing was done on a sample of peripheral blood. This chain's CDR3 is CASSQLSDRQGGTDTQYF. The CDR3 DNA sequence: TGTGCCAGCAGCCAGCTTAGCGACCGACAGGGGGGAACAGATACGCAGTATTTT.